This T cell receptor beta chain derives from a study of CD8+ T cells in alopecia areata. Overall study context: Treated patients swallowed 5 to 10 mg of oral tofacitinib twice daily.

Study-level points and caveats: There were also resident alphabeta T cells of normal skin sequenced in scalp samples.

RNA, once extracted, was reverse transcribed into cDNA for use as the sequencing template. Profiled with immunoSEQ multiplex PCR; TCRdb holds only in-frame clones, not every one. The sample records about 130,000 clones, around 60% being singletons. Per the germline V gene, CDR1 is SGHRS and CDR2 is YFSETQ. There are 17 residues in the CDR3. Trimming took 0 bases from V and 3 from J; bases not matched to a gene: 8. Researchers gathered lesional scalp punch biopsies and peripheral blood from patients with alopecia areata. A word on this clone: The antigen is unknown.

The sample was CD4+ T cells sorted from blood, taken at week 0. The TCR comes from a human donor with alopecia areata. The chain employs TRBV5-1 and TRBJ1-4; 7 bases fit TRBD1. CDR3 DNA: TGCGCCAGCAGCTTGGGAGACAGGGCCGCCGCTAATGAAAAACTGTTTTTT. Protein: CASSLGDRAAANEKLFF.